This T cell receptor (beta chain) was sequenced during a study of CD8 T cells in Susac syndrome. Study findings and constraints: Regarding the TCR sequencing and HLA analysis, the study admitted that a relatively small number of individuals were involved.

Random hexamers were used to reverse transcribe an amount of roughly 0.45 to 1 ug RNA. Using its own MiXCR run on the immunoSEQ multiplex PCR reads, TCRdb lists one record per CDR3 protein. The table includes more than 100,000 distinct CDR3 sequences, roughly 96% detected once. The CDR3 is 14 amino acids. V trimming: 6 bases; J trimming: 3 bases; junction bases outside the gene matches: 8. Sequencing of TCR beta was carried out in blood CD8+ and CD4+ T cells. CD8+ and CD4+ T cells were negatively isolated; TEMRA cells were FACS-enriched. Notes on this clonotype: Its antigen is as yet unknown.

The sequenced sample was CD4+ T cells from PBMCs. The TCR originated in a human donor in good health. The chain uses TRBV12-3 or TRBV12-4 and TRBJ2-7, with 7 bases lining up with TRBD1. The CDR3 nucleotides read TGTGCCAGCAGCCGGGACAGCCCCTACTACGAGCAGTACTTC. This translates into CASSRDSPYYEQYF.